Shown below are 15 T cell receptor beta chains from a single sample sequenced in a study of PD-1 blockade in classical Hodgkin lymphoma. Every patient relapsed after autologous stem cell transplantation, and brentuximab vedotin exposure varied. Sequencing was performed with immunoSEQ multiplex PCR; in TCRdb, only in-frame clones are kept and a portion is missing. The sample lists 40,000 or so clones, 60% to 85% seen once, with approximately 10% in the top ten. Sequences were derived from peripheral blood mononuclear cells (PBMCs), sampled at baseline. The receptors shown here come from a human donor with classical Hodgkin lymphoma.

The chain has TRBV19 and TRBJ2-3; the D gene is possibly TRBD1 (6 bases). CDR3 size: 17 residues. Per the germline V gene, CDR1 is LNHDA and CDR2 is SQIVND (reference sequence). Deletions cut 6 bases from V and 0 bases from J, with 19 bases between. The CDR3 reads CASSPQVGHSSTDTQYF. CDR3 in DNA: TGTGCCAGTAGCCCTCAGGTGGGACATTCCAGCACAGATACGCAGTATTTT.

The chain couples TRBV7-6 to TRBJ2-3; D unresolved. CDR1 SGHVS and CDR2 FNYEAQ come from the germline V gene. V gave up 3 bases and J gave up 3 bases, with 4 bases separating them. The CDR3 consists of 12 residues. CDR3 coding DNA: TGTGCCAGCAGCTTCAGTACAGATACGCAGTATTTT. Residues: CASSFSTDTQYF. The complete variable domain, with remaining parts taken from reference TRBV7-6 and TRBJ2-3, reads GAGVSQSPRYKVTKRGQDVALRCDPISGHVSLYWYRQALGQGPEFLTYFNYEAQQDKSGLPNDRFSAERPEGSISTLTIQRTEQRDSAMYRCASSFSTDTQYFGPGTRLTVL.

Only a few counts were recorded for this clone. Here the CDR3 reads CASSSGQGTDTQYF. The CDR3 DNA is TGCGCCAGCAGCTCGGGACAGGGGACGGATACGCAGTATTTT. The V and J genes are TRBV5-1 and TRBJ2-3; 10 bases map to TRBD1. V shed 3 bases and J 6 bases; nucleotides not matched to a gene: 4. Germline assignment: CDR1 SGHRS and CDR2 YFSETQ. The CDR3 is 14 residues long. Combining the CDR3 with reference TRBV5-1 and TRBJ2-3 gives the whole variable domain KAGVTQTPRYLIKTRGQQVTLSCSPISGHRSVSWYQQTPGQGLQFLFEYFSETQRNKGNFPGRFSGRQFSNSRSEMNVSTLELGDSALYLCASSSGQGTDTQYFGPGTRLTVL.

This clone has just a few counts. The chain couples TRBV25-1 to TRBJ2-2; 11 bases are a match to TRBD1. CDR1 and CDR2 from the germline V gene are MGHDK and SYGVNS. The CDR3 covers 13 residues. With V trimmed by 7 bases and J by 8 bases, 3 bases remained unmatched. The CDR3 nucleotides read TGTGCCAGCATGGACAGGGGGCCTGGGGAGCTGTTTTTT. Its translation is CASMDRGPGELFF.

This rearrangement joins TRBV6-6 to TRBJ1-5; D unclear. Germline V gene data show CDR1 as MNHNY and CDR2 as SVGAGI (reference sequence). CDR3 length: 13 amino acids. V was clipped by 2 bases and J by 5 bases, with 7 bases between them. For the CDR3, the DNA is TGTGCCAGCAGTTACAGGAGAGATCAGCCCCAGCATTTT. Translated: CASSYRRDQPQHF.

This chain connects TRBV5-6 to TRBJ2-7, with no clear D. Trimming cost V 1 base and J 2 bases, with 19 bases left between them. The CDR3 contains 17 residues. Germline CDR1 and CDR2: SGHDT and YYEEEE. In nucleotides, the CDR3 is TGTGCCAGCAGCTTGTCTCAGTTCGGGCCCCCCCCCTACGAGCAGTACTTC. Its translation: CASSLSQFGPPPYEQYF.

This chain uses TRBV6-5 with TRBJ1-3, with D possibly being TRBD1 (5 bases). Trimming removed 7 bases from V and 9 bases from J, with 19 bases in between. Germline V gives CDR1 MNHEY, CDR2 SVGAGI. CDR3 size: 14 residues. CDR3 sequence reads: CASKAGARDGTIYF. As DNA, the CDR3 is TGTGCCAGCAAAGCCGGGGCCCGGGATGGCACCATATATTTT.

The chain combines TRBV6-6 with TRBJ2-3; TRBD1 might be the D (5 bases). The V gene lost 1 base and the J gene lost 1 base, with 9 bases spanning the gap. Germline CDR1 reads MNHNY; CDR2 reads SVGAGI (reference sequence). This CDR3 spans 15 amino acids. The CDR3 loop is CASSYWEGGTDTQYF. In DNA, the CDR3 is TGTGCCAGCAGTTACTGGGAAGGGGGCACAGATACGCAGTATTTT.

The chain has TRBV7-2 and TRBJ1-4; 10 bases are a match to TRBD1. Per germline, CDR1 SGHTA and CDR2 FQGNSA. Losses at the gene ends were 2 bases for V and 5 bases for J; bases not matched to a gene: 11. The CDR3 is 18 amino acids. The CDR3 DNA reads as TGTGCCAGCAGCTTAATCGCCCCCCCGGGACAGGGGAATGAAAAACTGTTTTTT. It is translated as CASSLIAPPGQGNEKLFF.

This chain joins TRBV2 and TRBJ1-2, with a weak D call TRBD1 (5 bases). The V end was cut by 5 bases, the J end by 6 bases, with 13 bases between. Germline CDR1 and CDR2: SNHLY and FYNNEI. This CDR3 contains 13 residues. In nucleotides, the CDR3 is TGTGCCAGCAGTCTACAGGCTTGGAATGGCTACACCTTC. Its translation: CASSLQAWNGYTF.

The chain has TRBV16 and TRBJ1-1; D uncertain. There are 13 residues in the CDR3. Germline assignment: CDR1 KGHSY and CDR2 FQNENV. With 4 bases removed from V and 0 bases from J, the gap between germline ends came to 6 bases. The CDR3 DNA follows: TGTGCCAGCAGCCCATGGGTGAACACTGAAGCTTTCTTT. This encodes CASSPWVNTEAFF.

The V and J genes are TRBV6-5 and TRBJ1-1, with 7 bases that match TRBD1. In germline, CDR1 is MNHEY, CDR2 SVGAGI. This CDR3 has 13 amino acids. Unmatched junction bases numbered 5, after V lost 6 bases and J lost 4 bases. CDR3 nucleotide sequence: TGTGCCAGCAGCAGACAGGGAATCACTGAAGCTTTCTTT. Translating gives CASSRQGITEAFF.

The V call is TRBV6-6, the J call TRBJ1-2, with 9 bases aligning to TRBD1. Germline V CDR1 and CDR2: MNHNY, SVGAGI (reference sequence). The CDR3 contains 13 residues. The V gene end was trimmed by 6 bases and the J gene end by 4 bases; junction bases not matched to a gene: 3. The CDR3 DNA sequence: TGTGCCAGCAGGGGACAGGGAATCTATGGCTACACCTTC. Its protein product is CASRGQGIYGYTF.

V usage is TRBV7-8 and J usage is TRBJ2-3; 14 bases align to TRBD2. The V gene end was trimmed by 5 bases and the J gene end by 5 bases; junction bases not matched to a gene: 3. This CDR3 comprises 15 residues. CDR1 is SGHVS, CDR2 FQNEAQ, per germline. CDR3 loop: CASSRLAGGVDTQYF. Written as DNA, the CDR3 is TGTGCCAGCAGCCGACTAGCGGGAGGGGTAGATACGCAGTATTTT.

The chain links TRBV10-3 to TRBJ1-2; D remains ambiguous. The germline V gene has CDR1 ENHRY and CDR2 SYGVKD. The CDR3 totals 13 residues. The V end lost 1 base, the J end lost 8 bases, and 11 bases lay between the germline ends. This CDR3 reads CAISEYEGVGYTF. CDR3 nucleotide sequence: TGTGCCATCAGTGAGTATGAGGGCGTAGGCTACACCTTC.